The 11 T cell receptor beta chains below all came from one sample that was sequenced in a study of CD8 T cells in Susac syndrome. Roughly 0.45 to 1 ug RNA was reverse transcribed with random hexamers. A single record per CDR3 protein comes from TCRdb applying MiXCR to the immunoSEQ multiplex PCR reads. The sample contains about 200,000 distinct CDR3 sequences, over 75% of which appear only once. Sequences were obtained from CD4+ T cells from PBMCs. The source of these receptors is a human donor with Susac syndrome.

This clonotype showed up just once. J is TRBJ1-5 and V is TRBV15; D remains ambiguous. The CDR3 has 13 amino acids. The V gene's germline CDR1 is LNHNV and CDR2 YYDKDF (reference sequence). The V and J ends lost 2 bases and 3 bases respectively, with 5 bases between them. The CDR3 DNA reads as TGTGCCACCAGCAGAAGGGCCAATCAGCCCCAGCATTTT. Residues: CATSRRANQPQHF.

The chain combines TRBV5-1 with TRBJ2-7; D is undetermined. This CDR3 has 14 residues. Germline lookup yields CDR1 SGHRS and CDR2 YFSETQ. Trimming removed 0 bases at V and 0 bases at J, with 7 bases between. CDR3: CASSLVTDSYEQYF. DNA of the CDR3: TGCGCCAGCAGCTTGGTTACAGACTCCTACGAGCAGTACTTC.

Comment on this clonotype: The junction shows a germline mismatch at one end, possibly a read error. The chain recombines TRBV6-6 with TRBJ2-1; D possibly corresponds to TRBD1 (6 bases). Germline V gene lookup returns CDR1 MNHNY and CDR2 SVGAGI (reference sequence). CDR3 length: 13 amino acids. The CDR3 DNA sequence: TGTGCCAGCAGTAACTCAGGGGATGGGCGGCAGTTCTTC. It codes for CASSNSGDGRQFF.

This clonotype was observed a few times. The junction departs from the called germline gene at one end, perhaps through a read error. This sequence joins TRBV6-1 and TRBJ1-3; D gene unclear. This CDR3 region has 13 residues. Germline V gene lookup returns CDR1 MNHNS and CDR2 SASEGT. The DNA of the CDR3 is TGTGCCGGCAGTCAGACTGATGGAAACACCATATATTTT. Its translation: CAGSQTDGNTIYF.

The chain employs TRBV5-1 and TRBJ2-3; the match to TRBD1 covers 9 bases. CDR1 is SGHRS, CDR2 YFSETQ, per germline. CDR3 size: 19 residues. V shed 4 bases and J 2 bases; nucleotides not matched to a gene: 17. The CDR3 DNA reads TGCGCCAGCAGCCTCGTAAAGACCTGGACAGGGGACCTCACAGATACGCAGTATTTT. It is translated as CASSLVKTWTGDLTDTQYF.

This rearrangement joins TRBV16 to TRBJ2-7, with 12 bases fitting TRBD1. CDR3 length equals 15 residues. V lost 2 bases, J lost 3 bases, and 2 bases stayed unmatched. In germline, CDR1 is KGHSY, CDR2 FQNENV. CDR3: CASSQGTGGFYEQYF. The CDR3 DNA sequence: TGTGCCAGCAGCCAAGGGACAGGGGGCTTCTACGAGCAGTACTTC. Full variable domain (outside the CDR3, taken from reference TRBV16 and TRBJ2-7): GEEVAQTPKHLVRGEGQKAKLYCAPIKGHSYVFWYQQVLKNEFKFLISFQNENVFDETGMPKERFSAKCLPNSPCSLEIQATKLEDSAVYFCASSQGTGGFYEQYFGPGTRLTVT.

Worth noting for this clonotype: One junction end disagrees with the germline gene, perhaps due to a read error. The rearrangement uses TRBV7-7 and TRBJ2-1, with 11 bases identical to TRBD1. This CDR3 is 15 amino acids long. Germline V gene sequence: CDR1 SSHAT, CDR2 FNYEAQ (reference sequence). The CDR3 sequence: CASSVGTGGWNEQFF. Here the CDR3 DNA reads TGTGCTAGCAGCGTCGGGACAGGGGGATGGAATGAGCAGTTCTTC.

The chain couples TRBV7-8 to TRBJ1-1, with D maybe TRBD1 (5 bases). The length of the CDR3 is 14 residues. Germline assignment: CDR1 SGHVS and CDR2 FQNEAQ. The V end lost 5 bases, the J end lost 0 bases, and 10 bases lay between the germline ends. CDR3 nucleotides: TGTGCCAGCAGCCGACAGAGATTGAACACTGAAGCTTTCTTT. Its protein product is CASSRQRLNTEAFF.

V and J are TRBV20-1 and TRBJ2-7; 7 bases are shared with TRBD1. Germline CDR1 is DFQATT and CDR2 is SNEGSKA (reference sequence). The CDR3 sequence is 14 residues long. The V segment lost 4 bases and the J segment 5 bases; nucleotides outside the gene matches: 11. CDR3 bases: TGCAGTGCTATAGGCAAGACAGGGATGCACGAGCAGTACTTC. It yields the protein CSAIGKTGMHEQYF.

This chain connects TRBV5-1 to TRBJ2-1; tentatively, D is TRBD2 (6 bases). The V gene's germline CDR1 is SGHRS and CDR2 YFSETQ. The CDR3 extends over 11 amino acids. With 6 bases removed from V and 9 bases from J, the gap between germline ends came to 10 bases. Here the CDR3 DNA reads TGCGCCAGCAAGGGACTTCTTGAGCAGTTCTTC. Protein product: CASKGLLEQFF. Together with reference TRBV5-1 and TRBJ2-1, the CDR3 gives the full variable domain: KAGVTQTPRYLIKTRGQQVTLSCSPISGHRSVSWYQQTPGQGLQFLFEYFSETQRNKGNFPGRFSGRQFSNSRSEMNVSTLELGDSALYLCASKGLLEQFFGPGTRLTVL.

The rearrangement joins TRBV6-2 or TRBV6-3 to TRBJ2-7, with D perhaps TRBD2 (6 bases). CDR3 length equals 13 residues. The V gene's germline CDR1 is MNHEY and CDR2 SVGEGT. V was clipped by 5 bases and J by 3 bases, with 11 bases between them. The CDR3 DNA is TGTGCCAGCAGTCGCCTGGGGGGCTACGAGCAGTACTTC. This gives the protein CASSRLGGYEQYF.